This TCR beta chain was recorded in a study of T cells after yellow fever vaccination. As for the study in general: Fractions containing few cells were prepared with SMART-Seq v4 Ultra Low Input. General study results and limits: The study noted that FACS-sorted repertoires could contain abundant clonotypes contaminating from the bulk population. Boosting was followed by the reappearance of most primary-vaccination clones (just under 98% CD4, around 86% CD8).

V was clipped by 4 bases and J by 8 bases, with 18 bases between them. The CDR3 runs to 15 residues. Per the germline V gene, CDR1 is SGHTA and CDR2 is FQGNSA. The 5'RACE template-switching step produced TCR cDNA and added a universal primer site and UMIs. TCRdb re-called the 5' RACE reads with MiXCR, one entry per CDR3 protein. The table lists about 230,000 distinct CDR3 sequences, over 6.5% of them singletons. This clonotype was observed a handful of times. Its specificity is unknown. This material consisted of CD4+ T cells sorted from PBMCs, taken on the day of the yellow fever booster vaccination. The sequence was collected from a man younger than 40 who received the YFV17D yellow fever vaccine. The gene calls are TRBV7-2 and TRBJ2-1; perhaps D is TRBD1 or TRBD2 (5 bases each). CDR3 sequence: CASSSSGTRTDEQFF. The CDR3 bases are TGTGCCAGCAGCTCCTCTGGGACGAGGACCGATGAGCAGTTCTTC.